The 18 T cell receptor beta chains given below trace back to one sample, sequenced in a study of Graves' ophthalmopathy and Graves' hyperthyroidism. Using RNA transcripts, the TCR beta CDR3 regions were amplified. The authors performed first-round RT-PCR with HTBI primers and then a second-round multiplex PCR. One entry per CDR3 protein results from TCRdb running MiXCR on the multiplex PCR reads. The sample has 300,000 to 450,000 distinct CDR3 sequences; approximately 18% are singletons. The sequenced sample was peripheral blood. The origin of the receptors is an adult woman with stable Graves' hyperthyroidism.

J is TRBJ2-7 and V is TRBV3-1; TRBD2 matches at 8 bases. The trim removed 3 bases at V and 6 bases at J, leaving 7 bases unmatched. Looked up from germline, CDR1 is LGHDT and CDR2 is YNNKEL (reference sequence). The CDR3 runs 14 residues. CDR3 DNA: TGTGCCAGCAGCCACGATTATAGCGGGATCGAGCAGTACTTC. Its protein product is CASSHDYSGIEQYF.

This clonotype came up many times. The CDR3 reads CASTSPGWAGELFF. For the CDR3, the DNA is TGTGCCAGCACCTCTCCCGGGTGGGCCGGGGAGCTGTTTTTT. The genes are TRBV28 and TRBJ2-2; D call uncertain. The germline CDR1 and CDR2 sequences are MDHEN and SYDVKM. Deletions cut 7 bases from V and 6 bases from J, with 15 bases between. This CDR3 has 14 residues.

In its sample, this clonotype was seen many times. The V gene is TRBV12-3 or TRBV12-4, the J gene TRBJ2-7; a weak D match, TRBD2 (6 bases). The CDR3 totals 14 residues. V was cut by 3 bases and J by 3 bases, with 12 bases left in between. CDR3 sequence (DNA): TGTGCCAGCAGTTTCGGGGGAGGCGGCTACGAGCAGTACTTC. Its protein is CASSFGGGGYEQYF.

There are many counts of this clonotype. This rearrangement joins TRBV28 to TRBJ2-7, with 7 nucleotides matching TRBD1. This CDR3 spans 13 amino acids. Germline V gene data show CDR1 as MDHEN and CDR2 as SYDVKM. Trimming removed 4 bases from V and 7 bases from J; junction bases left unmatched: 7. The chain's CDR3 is CASSSGQRREQYF. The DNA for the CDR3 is TGTGCCAGCAGTTCGGGACAGCGTCGGGAGCAGTACTTC.

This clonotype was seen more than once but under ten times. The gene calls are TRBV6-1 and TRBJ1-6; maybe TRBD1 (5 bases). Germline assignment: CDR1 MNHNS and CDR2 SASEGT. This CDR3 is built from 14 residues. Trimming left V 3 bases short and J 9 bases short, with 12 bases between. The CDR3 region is CASSEAGEASPLHF. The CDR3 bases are TGTGCCAGCAGTGAGGCGGGGGAGGCTTCACCCCTCCACTTT.

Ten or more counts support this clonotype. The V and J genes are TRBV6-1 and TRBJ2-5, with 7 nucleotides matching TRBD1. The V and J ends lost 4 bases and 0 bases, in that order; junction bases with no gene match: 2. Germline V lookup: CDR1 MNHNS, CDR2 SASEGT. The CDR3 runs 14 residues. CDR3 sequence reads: CASSATGNQETQYF. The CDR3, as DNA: TGTGCCAGCAGTGCGACAGGGAACCAAGAGACCCAGTACTTC.

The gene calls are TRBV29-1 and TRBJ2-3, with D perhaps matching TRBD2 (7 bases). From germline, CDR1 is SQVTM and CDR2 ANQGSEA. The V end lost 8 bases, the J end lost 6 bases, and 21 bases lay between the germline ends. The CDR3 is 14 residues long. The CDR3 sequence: CSLRGAGNVDTQYF. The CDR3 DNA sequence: TGCAGCCTTCGGGGGGCAGGTAATGTGGATACGCAGTATTTT.

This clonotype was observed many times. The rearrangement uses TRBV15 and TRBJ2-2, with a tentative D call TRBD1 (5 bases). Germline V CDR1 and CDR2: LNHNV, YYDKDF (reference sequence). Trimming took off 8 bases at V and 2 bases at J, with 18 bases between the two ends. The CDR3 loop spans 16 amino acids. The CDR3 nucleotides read TGTGCCACCGGACATCCCGCCGGGCCCAACACCGGGGAGCTGTTTTTT. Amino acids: CATGHPAGPNTGELFF.

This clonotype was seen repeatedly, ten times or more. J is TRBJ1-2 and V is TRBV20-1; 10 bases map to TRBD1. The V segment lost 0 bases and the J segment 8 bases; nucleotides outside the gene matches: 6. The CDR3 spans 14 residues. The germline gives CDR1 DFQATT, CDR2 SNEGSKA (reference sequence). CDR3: CSARDRDRGSGYTF. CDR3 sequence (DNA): TGCAGTGCTAGAGATCGGGACAGGGGTAGCGGCTACACCTTC.

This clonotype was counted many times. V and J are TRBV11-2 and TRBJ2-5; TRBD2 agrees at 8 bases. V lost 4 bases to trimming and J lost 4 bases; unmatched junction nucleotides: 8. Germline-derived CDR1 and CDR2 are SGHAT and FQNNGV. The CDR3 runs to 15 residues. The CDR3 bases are TGTGCCAGCAGCTCGGGGGGGGGGTACGGAGAGACCCAGTACTTC. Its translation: CASSSGGGYGETQYF.

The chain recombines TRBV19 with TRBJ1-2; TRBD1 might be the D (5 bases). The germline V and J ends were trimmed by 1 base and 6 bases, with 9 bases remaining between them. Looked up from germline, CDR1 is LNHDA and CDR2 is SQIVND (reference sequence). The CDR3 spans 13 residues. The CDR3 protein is CASSIGGGDGYTF. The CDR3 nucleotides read TGTGCCAGTAGTATAGGGGGCGGCGATGGCTACACCTTC.

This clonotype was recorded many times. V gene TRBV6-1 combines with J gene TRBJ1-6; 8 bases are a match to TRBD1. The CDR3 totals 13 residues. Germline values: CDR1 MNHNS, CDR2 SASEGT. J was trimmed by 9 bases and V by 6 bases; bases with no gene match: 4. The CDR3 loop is CASRDREGSPLHF. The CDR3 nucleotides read TGTGCCAGCAGGGACAGGGAGGGTTCACCCCTCCACTTT.

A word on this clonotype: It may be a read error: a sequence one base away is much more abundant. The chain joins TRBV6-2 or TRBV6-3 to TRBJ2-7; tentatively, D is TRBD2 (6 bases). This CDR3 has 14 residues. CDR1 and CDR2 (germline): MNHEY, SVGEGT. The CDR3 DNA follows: TGTGTCAGCAGTTACGGGACTCTTGATCAGAAGCAGTACTTC. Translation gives CVSSYGTLDQKQYF.

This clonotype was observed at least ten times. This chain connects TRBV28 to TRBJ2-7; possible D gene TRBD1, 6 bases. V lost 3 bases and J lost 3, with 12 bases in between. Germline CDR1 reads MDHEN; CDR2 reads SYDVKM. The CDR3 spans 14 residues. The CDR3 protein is CASSFQDRDYEQYF. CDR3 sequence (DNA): TGTGCCAGCAGTTTTCAGGACAGAGACTACGAGCAGTACTTC.

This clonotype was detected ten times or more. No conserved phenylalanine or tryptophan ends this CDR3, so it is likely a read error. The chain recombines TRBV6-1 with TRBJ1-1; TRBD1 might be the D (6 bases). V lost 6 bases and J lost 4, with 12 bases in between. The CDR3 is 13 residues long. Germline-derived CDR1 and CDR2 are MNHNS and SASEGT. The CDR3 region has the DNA TGTGCCAGCAGCAGGGGTCGAGGCACTGAAGCTTTCATT. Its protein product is CASSRGRGTEAFI.

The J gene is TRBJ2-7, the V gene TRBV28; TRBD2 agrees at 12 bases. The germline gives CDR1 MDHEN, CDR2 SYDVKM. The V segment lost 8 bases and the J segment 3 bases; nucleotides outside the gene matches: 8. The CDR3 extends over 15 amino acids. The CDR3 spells CASGWTSGILYEQYF. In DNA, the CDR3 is TGTGCCAGCGGTTGGACTAGCGGGATCCTCTACGAGCAGTACTTC.

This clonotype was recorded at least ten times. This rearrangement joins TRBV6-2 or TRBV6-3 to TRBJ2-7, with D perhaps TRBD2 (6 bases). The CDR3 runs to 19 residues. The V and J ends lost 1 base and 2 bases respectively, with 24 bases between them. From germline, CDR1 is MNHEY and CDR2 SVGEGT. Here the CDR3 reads CASSYYRLVVRHTAYEQYF. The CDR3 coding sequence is TGTGCCAGCAGTTACTACCGACTAGTTGTAAGGCATACCGCCTACGAGCAGTACTTC.

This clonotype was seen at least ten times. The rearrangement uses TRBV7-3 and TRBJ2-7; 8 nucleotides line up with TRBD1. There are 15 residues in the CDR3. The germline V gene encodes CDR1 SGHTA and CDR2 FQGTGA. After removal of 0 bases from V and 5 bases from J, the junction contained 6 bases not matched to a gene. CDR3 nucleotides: TGTGCCAGCAGCTTAACGGGGGACAGGCTCCACGAGCAGTACTTC. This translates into CASSLTGDRLHEQYF.